This T cell receptor beta chain was profiled in a study of memory CD8 T cells in hepatitis C reinfection. The time point was: late/post reinfection, 12 to 24 weeks after detection. Sorted cells were sequenced directly ex vivo without any in vitro expansion. About this clone: Its specificity is not known.

From germline, CDR1 is SGHKS and CDR2 YYEKEE (reference sequence). The CDR3 extends over 15 amino acids. Broader study findings: Roughly five donors were too few for definitive public clonotype conclusions.

Repertoires were generated with immunoSEQ multiplex PCR, while TCRdb's copy carries only in-frame clones and drops some. The sample has some 46,000 clones, roughly nine tenths seen once. This chain links TRBV5-5 with TRBJ2-5; 11 bases agree with TRBD2. Judging by the DNA end, TRBJ2-7 fits better; the J call may be wrong. The receptor was isolated from a man between 18 and 29 years old with hepatitis C virus infection. Sequenced: naive CD8+ T cells sorted from blood. CDR3 coding DNA: TGTGCCAGCAGCTTGCTACCTAGCGGGAGGTACGAGCAGTACTTC. Its translation is CASSLLPSGRYEQYF.